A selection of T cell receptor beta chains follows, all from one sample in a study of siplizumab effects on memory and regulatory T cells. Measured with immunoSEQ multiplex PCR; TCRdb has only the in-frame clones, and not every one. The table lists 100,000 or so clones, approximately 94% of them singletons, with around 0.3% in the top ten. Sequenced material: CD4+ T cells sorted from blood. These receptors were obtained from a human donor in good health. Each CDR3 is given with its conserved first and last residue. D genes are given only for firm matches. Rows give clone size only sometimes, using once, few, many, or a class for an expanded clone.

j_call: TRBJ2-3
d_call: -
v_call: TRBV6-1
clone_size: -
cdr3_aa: CASSPLPVATDTQYF
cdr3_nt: TGTGCCAGCAGCCCATTGCCGGTAGCTACCGATACGCAGTATTTT

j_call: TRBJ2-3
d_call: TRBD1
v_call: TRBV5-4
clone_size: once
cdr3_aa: CASSTGQGARDTQYF
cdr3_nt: TGTGCCAGCAGCACCGGACAGGGGGCGCGGGATACGCAGTATTTT

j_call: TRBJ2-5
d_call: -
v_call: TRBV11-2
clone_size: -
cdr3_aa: CASSLDVGTQYF
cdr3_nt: TGTGCCAGCAGCTTAGATGTCGGGACCCAGTACTTC

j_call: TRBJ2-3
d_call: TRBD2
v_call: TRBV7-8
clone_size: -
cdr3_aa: CASSTRLAIDTQYF
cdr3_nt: TGTGCCAGCAGCACCCGACTAGCCATCGATACGCAGTATTTT

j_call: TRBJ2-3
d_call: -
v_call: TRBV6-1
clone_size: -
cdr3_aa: CASSEVRRTSTDTQYF
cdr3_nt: TGTGCCAGCAGTGAAGTCAGAAGAACTAGCACAGATACGCAGTATTTT

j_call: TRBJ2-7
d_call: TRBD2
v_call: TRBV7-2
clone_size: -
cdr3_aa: CASSPGLAGYEQYF
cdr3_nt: TGTGCCAGCAGCCCAGGACTAGCGGGATACGAGCAGTACTTC

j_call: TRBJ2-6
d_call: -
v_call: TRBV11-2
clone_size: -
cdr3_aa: CASSLASGANVLTF
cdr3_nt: TGTGCCAGCAGCTTAGCTTCTGGGGCCAACGTCCTGACTTTC

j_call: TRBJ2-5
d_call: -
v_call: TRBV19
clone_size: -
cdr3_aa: CASSITPWTPQETQYF
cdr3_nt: TGTGCCAGTAGTATCACCCCTTGGACACCCCAAGAGACCCAGTACTTC

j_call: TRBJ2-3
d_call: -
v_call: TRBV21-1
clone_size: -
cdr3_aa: CATPRLAGGSDTQYF
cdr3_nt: TGTGCCACCCCAAGACTAGCGGGAGGTTCAGATACGCAGTATTTT

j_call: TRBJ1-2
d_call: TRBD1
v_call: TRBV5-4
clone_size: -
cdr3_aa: CASSEQGALYYGYTF
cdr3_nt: TGTGCCAGCAGCGAACAGGGGGCGTTGTATTATGGCTACACCTTC

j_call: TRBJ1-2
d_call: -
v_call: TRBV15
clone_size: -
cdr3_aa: CATSRGVTYYGYTF
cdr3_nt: TGTGCCACCAGCAGAGGAGTCACCTACTATGGCTACACCTTC

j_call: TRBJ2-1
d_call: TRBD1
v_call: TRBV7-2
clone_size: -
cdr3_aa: CASSPGQGSYNEQFF
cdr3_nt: TGTGCCAGCAGCCCGGGACAGGGGTCCTACAATGAGCAGTTCTTC

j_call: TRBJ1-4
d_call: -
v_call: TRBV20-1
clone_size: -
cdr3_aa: CSARSNEKLFF
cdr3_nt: TGCAGTGCTAGGTCTAATGAAAAACTGTTTTTT

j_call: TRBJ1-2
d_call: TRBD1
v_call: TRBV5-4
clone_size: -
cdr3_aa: CASSAVGTGELANYGYTF
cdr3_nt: TGTGCCAGCAGCGCCGTCGGGACAGGGGAGTTGGCTAACTATGGCTACACCTTC

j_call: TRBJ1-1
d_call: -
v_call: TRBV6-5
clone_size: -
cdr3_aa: CASSPNPGFNTEAFF
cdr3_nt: TGTGCCAGCAGTCCAAACCCAGGGTTTAACACTGAAGCTTTCTTT

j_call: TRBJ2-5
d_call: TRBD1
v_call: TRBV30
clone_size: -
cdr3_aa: CAWTRDRGYGETQYF
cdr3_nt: TGTGCCTGGACCAGGGACAGGGGGTACGGAGAGACCCAGTACTTC

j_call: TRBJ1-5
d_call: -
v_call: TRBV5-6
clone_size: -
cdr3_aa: CASSPGRDQPQHF
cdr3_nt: TGTGCCAGCAGCCCCGGGAGGGATCAGCCCCAGCATTTT

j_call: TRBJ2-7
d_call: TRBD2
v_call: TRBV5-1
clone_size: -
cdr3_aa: CASSLGTSGITYEQYF
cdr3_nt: TGCGCCAGCAGCTTAGGGACTAGCGGGATAACCTACGAGCAGTACTTC

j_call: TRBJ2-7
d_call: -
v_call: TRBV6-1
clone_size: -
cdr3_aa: CASSEVRFYEQYF
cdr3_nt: TGTGCCAGCAGTGAAGTCAGATTCTACGAGCAGTACTTC

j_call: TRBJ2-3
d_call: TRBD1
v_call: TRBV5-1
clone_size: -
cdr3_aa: CASSVGGLSTDTQYF
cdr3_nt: TGCGCCAGCAGCGTAGGGGGCCTAAGCACAGATACGCAGTATTTT

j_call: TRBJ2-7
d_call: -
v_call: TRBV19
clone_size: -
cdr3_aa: CASSIELLLAPGYEQYF
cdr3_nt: TGTGCCAGTAGTATAGAGTTGCTGCTAGCGCCGGGCTACGAGCAGTACTTC

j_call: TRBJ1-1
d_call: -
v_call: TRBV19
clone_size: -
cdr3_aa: CASRLGGTEAFF
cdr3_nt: TGTGCCAGTCGCCTGGGGGGCACTGAAGCTTTCTTT

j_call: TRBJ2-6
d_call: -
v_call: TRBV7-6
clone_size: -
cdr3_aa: CASSLGGREHVLTF
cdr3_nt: TGTGCCAGCAGCTTAGGCGGCAGGGAGCACGTCCTGACTTTC

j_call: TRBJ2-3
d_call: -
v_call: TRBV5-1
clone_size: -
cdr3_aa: CASSLVPGWVTDTQYF
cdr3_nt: TGCGCCAGCAGCTTGGTTCCCGGGTGGGTGACAGATACGCAGTATTTT

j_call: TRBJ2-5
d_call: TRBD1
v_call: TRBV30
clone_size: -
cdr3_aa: CAWRRGQQETQYF
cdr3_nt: TGTGCCTGGAGGAGGGGACAGCAAGAGACCCAGTACTTC

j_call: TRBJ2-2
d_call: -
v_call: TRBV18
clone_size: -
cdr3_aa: CASSGSRVNTGELFF
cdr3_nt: TGTGCCAGCTCAGGGAGCAGGGTGAACACCGGGGAGCTGTTTTTT

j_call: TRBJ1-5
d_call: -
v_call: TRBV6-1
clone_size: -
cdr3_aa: CASSDGGGRPQHF
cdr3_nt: TGTGCCAGCAGTGATGGAGGGGGTCGGCCCCAGCATTTT

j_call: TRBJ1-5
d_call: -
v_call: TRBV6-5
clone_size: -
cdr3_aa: CASSVTATSNQPQHF
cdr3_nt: TGTGCCAGCAGCGTGACAGCGACGAGCAATCAGCCCCAGCATTTT

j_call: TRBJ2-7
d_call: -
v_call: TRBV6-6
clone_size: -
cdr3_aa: CASSRGTAYEQYF
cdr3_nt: TGTGCCAGCAGCCGAGGGACGGCCTACGAGCAGTACTTC

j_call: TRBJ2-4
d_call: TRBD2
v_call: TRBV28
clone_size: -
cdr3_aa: CASSPGRVSIQYF
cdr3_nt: TGTGCCAGCAGCCCCGGGAGGGTTAGCATTCAGTACTTC

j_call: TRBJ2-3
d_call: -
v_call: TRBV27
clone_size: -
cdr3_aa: CASSLRSATDTQYF
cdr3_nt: TGTGCCAGCAGTTTGCGTAGCGCCACAGATACGCAGTATTTT

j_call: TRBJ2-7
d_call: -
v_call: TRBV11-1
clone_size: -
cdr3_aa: CASSLGDNLRYEQYF
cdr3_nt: TGTGCCAGCAGCTTGGGGGACAATCTCCGCTACGAGCAGTACTTC

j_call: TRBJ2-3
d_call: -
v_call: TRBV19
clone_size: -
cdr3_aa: CASSPISGTQYF
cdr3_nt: TGTGCCAGTAGTCCGATTTCCGGTACGCAGTATTTT

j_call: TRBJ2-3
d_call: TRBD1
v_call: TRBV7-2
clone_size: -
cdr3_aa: CASSLGDRGGGDTQYF
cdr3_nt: TGTGCCAGCAGCTTGGGGGACAGGGGCGGTGGAGATACGCAGTATTTT

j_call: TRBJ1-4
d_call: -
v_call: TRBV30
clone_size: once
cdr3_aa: CAWGRQGANEKLFF
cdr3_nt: TGTGCCTGGGGACGCCAGGGAGCTAATGAAAAACTGTTTTTT

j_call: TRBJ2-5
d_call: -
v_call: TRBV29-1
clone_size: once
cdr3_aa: CSGMGGGETQYF
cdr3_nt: TGCAGCGGAATGGGGGGCGGAGAGACCCAGTACTTC

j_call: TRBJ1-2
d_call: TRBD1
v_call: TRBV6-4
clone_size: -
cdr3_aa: CASSPDRGSGGYTF
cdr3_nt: TGTGCCAGCAGCCCGGACAGGGGGTCGGGTGGCTACACCTTC

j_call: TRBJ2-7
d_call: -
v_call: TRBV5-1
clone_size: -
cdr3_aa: CASSFTLGYEQYF
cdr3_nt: TGCGCCAGCAGCTTCACCTTGGGCTACGAGCAGTACTTC

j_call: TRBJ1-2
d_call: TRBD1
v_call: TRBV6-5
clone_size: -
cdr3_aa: CASSRTGGHNYGYTF
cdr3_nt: TGTGCCAGCAGCCGTACAGGGGGACATAACTATGGCTACACCTTC

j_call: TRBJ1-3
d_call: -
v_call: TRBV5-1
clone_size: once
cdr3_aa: CASSLQSSGNTIYF
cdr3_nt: TGCGCCAGCAGCCTACAGAGCTCTGGAAACACCATATATTTT

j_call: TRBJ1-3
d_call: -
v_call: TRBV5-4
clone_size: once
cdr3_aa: CASSLQGNTIYF
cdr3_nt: TGTGCCAGCAGCTTACAGGGAAACACCATATATTTT

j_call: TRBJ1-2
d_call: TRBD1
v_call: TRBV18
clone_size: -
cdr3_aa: CASSTGTDPPMRGTF
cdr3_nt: TGTGCCAGCTCAACCGGGACAGATCCCCCTATGAGAGGCACCTTC

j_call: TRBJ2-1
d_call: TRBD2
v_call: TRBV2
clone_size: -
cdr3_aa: CASRTQGKRERYNEQFF
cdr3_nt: TGTGCCAGCAGGACCCAAGGAAAGCGGGAGAGGTACAATGAGCAGTTCTTC

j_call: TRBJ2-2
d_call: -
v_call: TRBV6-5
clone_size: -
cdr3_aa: CASRQGAGELFF
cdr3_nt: TGTGCCAGCAGACAGGGTGCCGGGGAGCTGTTTTTT

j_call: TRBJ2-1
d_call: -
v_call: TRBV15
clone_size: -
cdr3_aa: CATRLRELDEQFF
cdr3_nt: TGTGCCACCAGGCTTAGGGAGTTGGATGAGCAGTTCTTC

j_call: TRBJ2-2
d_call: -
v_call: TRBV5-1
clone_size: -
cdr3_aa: CASSLDTNTGELFF
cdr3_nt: TGCGCCAGCAGCCTGGACACGAACACCGGGGAGCTGTTTTTT

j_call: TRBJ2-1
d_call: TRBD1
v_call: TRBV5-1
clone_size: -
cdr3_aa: CASSWGQNNEQFF
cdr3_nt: TGCGCCAGCAGCTGGGGACAGAACAATGAGCAGTTCTTC

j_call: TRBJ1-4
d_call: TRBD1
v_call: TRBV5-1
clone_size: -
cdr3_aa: CASSLSFTTGPNEKLFF
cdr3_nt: TGCGCCAGCAGCTTGTCTTTTACGACAGGGCCTAATGAAAAACTGTTTTTT

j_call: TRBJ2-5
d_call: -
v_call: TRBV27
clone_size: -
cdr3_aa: CASSPQWVSETQYF
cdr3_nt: TGTGCCAGCAGTCCTCAGTGGGTTTCCGAGACCCAGTACTTC

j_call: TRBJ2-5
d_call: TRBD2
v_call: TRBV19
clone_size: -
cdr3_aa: CASSLRAGGQETQYF
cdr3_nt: TGTGCCAGCTCCCTGCGGGCGGGGGGACAAGAGACCCAGTACTTC

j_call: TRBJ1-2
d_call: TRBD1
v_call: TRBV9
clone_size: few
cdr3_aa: CASSLGTGIGGYTF
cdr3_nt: TGTGCCAGCAGCCTCGGGACAGGGATCGGTGGCTACACCTTC

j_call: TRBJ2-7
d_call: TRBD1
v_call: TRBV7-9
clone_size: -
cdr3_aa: CASSYDRGFSYEQYF
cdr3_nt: TGTGCCAGCAGTTATGACAGGGGGTTCTCCTACGAGCAGTACTTC

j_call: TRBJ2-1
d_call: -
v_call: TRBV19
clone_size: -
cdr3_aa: CASSTWGPGEQFF
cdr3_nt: TGTGCCAGTAGTACATGGGGTCCAGGTGAGCAGTTCTTC

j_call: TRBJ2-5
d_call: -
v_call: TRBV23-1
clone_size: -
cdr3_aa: CASSPPGGGTQYF
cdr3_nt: TGCGCCAGCAGTCCCCCAGGCGGTGGGACCCAGTACTTC

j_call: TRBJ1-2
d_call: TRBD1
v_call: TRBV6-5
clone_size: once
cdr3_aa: CASCPTRTGYGYTF
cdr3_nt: TGTGCCAGCTGCCCTACCCGGACAGGCTATGGCTACACCTTC

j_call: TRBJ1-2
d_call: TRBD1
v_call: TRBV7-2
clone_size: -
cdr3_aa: CASSPGVGWGQGKGYTF
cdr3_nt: TGTGCCAGCAGCCCAGGGGTCGGGTGGGGACAGGGGAAAGGCTACACCTTC

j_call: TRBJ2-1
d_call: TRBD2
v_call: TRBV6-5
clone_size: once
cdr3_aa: CASGKSGSSYNEQFF
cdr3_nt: TGTGCCAGCGGAAAGAGCGGGAGCTCCTACAATGAGCAGTTCTTC